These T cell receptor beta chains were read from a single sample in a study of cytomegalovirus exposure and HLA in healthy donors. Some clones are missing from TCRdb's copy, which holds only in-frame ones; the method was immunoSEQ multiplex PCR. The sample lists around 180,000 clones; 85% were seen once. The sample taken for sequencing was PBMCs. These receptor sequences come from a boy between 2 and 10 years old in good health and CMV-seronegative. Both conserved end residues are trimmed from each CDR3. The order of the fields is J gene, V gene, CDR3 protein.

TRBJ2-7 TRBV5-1 ASSFVRDRARSSEQY
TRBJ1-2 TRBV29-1 SVEEGRISYGYT
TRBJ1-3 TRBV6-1 ASSPTGSGNTIY
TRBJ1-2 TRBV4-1 ASSQAVGGGQRGYT
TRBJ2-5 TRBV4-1 ASSQDGAEETQY
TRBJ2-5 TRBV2 ASSEGLASETQY
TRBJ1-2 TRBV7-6 ASSLDPGGYNGYT
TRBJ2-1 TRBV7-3 ASSPLNVQPSGLAGSYNEQF
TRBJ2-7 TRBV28 ASSLGGAGSYEQY
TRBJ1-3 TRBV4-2 ASSQQQSLSGNTIY
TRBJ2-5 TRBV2 ASSEREKETQY
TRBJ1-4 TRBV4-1 ASSRTGEKEKLF
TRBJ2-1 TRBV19 ASSTQTGLAGEFGYEQF
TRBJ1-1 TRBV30 AWDSFNTEAF
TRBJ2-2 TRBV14 ASSRQGKTGELF
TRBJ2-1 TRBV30 AWSVLQREYNEQF
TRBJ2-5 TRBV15 ATSPGLEPQETQY
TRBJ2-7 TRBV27 ASWTSREQY
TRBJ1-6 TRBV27 ASSPGAGGSPSYNSPLH
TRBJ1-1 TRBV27 ASRLHWNTEAF
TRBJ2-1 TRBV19 ASSIVAGTNEQF
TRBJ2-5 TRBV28 ASTAGGKTQY
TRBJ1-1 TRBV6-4 ASSVDRLNTEAF
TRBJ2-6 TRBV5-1 ASSLWTGDSGANVLT
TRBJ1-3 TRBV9 ASSKGGGGLGNTIY
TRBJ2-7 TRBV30 AWSVDGTYEQY
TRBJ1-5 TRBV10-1 ASSERGNNQPQH
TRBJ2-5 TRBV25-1 ASSEPPSRGRETQY
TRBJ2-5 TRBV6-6 ASSTRRDFQETQY
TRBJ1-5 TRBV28 ASSSPRGTGGGQPQH
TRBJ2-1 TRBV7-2 ASSLYPGVFNEQF
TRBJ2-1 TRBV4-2 ASSHTHSDSGGPYNEQF
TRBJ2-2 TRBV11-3 ASSRTVANTGELF
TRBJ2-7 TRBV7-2 ASSLTSGSRGEQY
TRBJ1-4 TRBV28 ASSPGTGKKLS